This TCR beta chain was found in a study of OX40 agonist ivuxolimab in advanced cancers. Patients with autoimmune history or systemic immunosuppression were excluded. Findings and limits, study-wide: In CD8+ T cells, expanded clones were on average more numerous than in CD4+. At 0.1 to 3.0 mg/kg and by week 6, clonal expansion occurred in CD4+ and CD8+ blood T cells. Among the lowest levels of clonal expansion were found in partial responders at 0.1-3.0 mg/kg.

Profiled with immunoSEQ multiplex PCR; TCRdb holds only in-frame clones, not every one. This table has about 73,000 clones, roughly 90% appearing once. About this clone itself: What it recognizes is unknown. Different DNA sequences within this sample yield the same CDR3.

V shed 3 bases and J shed 1 base, with 7 bases lying between them. The CDR3 sequence is 13 residues long. Germline V gene sequence: CDR1 MNHEY, CDR2 SMNVEV (reference sequence). This chain links TRBV27 with TRBJ2-7; no definite D call. The sequence derives from an adult with an advanced solid tumor such as melanoma, head and neck, liver or kidney cancer. The input for sequencing was CD4+ or CD8+ T cells sorted from blood, taken in a trial of the OX40 agonist ivuxolimab. CDR3 DNA sequence: TGTGCCAGCAGTTTGGGTCAGTCCTACGAGCAGTACTTC. Residues: CASSLGQSYEQYF.